This T cell receptor beta chain appears in the sequencing data of a study of Ad26.COV2.S vaccination and SARS-CoV-2 variants. Clones were read by immunoSEQ multiplex PCR, and TCRdb kept only the in-frame ones, dropping some. Among over 110,000 clones listed, 75% to 90% were seen once. Study results and caveats: Non-spike TCR breadth showed similarity between vaccine and placebo recipients. Responses of spike-specific T cells (both CD8+ and CD4+) reportedly showed substantial breadth after vaccination.

About this clone: Its antigen is still unknown.

This CDR3 comprises 16 residues. V shed 5 bases and J 0 bases; nucleotides not matched to a gene: 10. CDR1 is SGHTA, CDR2 FQGNSA, per germline. This TCR was recovered from a human donor who had recovered from COVID-19. The specimen was peripheral blood, collected after recovery from COVID-19. The rearrangement links TRBV7-2 to TRBJ2-7; TRBD2 matches 7 bases. In nucleotides, the CDR3 is TGTGCCAGCAGCAACCGCGGGGGACTCCCCTCCTACGAGCAGTACTTC. Its translation: CASSNRGGLPSYEQYF.